This TCR beta chain originates from a study of T-cell reconstitution after alpha-beta-depleted transplantation in children. Study-wide results and caveats: Approximately two months post-transplant, alpha-beta T cells reportedly originated from several hundred expanded graft clones. Counts and diversity of T cells one year after transplant came mostly from newly produced T cells. There were some patients whose high TCRbeta diversity at day 60 came from surviving recipient T cells and thymic progenitors.

This clonotype appeared many times. The antigen remains undetermined. Using unique molecular identifiers, the investigators prepared the TCRbeta library. Using its own MiXCR run on the PCR reads, TCRdb lists one record per CDR3 protein. The data show around 450,000 distinct CDR3 sequences, with 10% to 13% seen just once and around 2% held by the top ten. Sample: PBMCs, taken before TCRalphabeta/CD19-depleted stem cell transplant. This clonotype was obtained from a child aged 2 to 15 with inherited bone marrow failure, due to receive a stem cell transplant.

The DNA of the CDR3 is TGTGCGGTACTAAGGAGGGGGCTGGGCTACACCTTC. Protein sequence: CAVLRRGLGYTF. V is TRBV6-5 and J is TRBJ1-2; 7 positions match TRBD1. CDR3 length: 12 residues. Germline CDR1 MNHEY, CDR2 SVGAGI.